This record looks at one T cell receptor (beta chain) sequence and its context. What it recognizes is unknown. Trimming took off 5 bases at V and 0 bases at J, with 17 bases between the two ends. CDR3 length: 17 amino acids. Germline assignment: CDR1 LGHNA and CDR2 YSLEER. This sample stems from a study of T cell responses to AZD1222 COVID-19 vaccine. Generated by immunoSEQ multiplex PCR, the TCRdb table keeps only in-frame clones and is missing some. The top ten clones hold approximately 1.5% of a sample with approximately 150,000 clones, more than 85% of them seen once. Study results and limitations: Most donors were white British, females outnumbered males, and clonal diversity was possibly underestimated. Spike-wide coverage was observed for vaccine-associated CD4 TCRs, with dominant responses at 160-218 and 743-854.

The receptor was isolated from an adult in good health. The chain uses TRBV4-3 and TRBJ2-1; D is possibly TRBD2 (6 bases). The specimen comprised peripheral blood, sampled on day 0 of AZD1222 vaccination. In nucleotides, the CDR3 is TGCGCCAGCAGCTCAAAAGCGGGCCCCAGCTCCTACAATGAGCAGTTCTTC. This sequence encodes CASSSKAGPSSYNEQFF.